The clone carrying this T cell receptor (beta chain) has ten or more counts. The target antigen is unknown. This record comes from a study of T cells after posttransplantation cyclophosphamide. Overall study findings and caveats: Donor CD8+ memory clones often dominated recipient blood repertoires at later times. Blood and skin or GI T cell repertoires showed limited TRB overlap.

The data were produced by immunoSEQ multiplex PCR, yet TCRdb's version contains in-frame clones alone and is incomplete. The profile covers roughly 34,000 clones, none occurring a single time. The CDR3 has 16 amino acids. V was shortened by 4 bases and J by 1 base, with 15 bases between the two germline ends. Germline lookup yields CDR1 SGHDN and CDR2 FVKESK. Material for sequencing was PBMCs. The receptor's source is a woman in her thirties in good health and a related stem cell transplant donor. The chain joins TRBV14 to TRBJ2-3, with no clear D. CDR3 coding DNA: TGTGCCAGCAGCCCCCCGAGAGTTTCAGGCACAGATACGCAGTATTTT. It yields the protein CASSPPRVSGTDTQYF.